This is a list of T cell receptor beta chains from one sample in a study of TIL therapy for anti-PD-1-resistant metastatic lung cancer. Profiled with immunoSEQ multiplex PCR; TCRdb holds only in-frame clones, not every one. The repertoire holds about 100,000 clones, 65% seen once, with approximately 11% in the top ten. Sequencing used tumor tissue, obtained at baseline. All receptors come from a person aged 25 to 80 with non-small cell lung cancer. The CDR3 runs from the conserved cysteine through the conserved F or W. Fields, in order: V gene, clone size, D gene, J gene, CDR3 DNA, CDR3 protein. The D gene is left open where the match is weak. Only some rows state a clone size, as once, few, many or a class for expanded clones.

v_call: TRBV6-5
clone_size: .
d_call: .
j_call: TRBJ1-2
cdr3_nt: TGTGCCAGCGGGGGACCGACGAGATATGGCTACACCTTC
cdr3_aa: CASGGPTRYGYTF

v_call: TRBV7-9
clone_size: .
d_call: TRBD1
j_call: TRBJ2-2
cdr3_nt: TGTGCCAGCAGCTTGACAGGGGCCGGGGAGCTGTTTTTT
cdr3_aa: CASSLTGAGELFF

v_call: TRBV28
clone_size: few
d_call: .
j_call: TRBJ1-6
cdr3_nt: TGTGCCAGCAGTCATATGGACAGACCCCTCCACTTT
cdr3_aa: CASSHMDRPLHF

v_call: TRBV6-2/TRBV6-3
clone_size: few
d_call: .
j_call: TRBJ1-5
cdr3_nt: TGTGCCAGCAGTTACCTGACAGCTAATCAGCCCCAGCATTTT
cdr3_aa: CASSYLTANQPQHF

v_call: TRBV6-2/TRBV6-3
clone_size: once
d_call: .
j_call: TRBJ2-7
cdr3_nt: TGTGCCAGCAGTTACTCCAAGGGACACTTCTACGAGCAGTACTTC
cdr3_aa: CASSYSKGHFYEQYF

v_call: TRBV6-2/TRBV6-3
clone_size: .
d_call: .
j_call: TRBJ1-5
cdr3_nt: TGTGCCAGCAGTGCACAGGAGCGTCAGCCCCAGCATTTT
cdr3_aa: CASSAQERQPQHF

v_call: TRBV5-4
clone_size: .
d_call: .
j_call: TRBJ2-1
cdr3_nt: TGTGCCAGCAGCTTGGTTCTCCTTAGCTCCTACAATGAGCAGTTCTTC
cdr3_aa: CASSLVLLSSYNEQFF

v_call: TRBV4-1
clone_size: .
d_call: .
j_call: TRBJ1-5
cdr3_nt: TGCGCCAGCAGCCAAGATTGGTTGGGGACTCAGCCCCAGCATTTT
cdr3_aa: CASSQDWLGTQPQHF

v_call: TRBV4-2
clone_size: .
d_call: .
j_call: TRBJ2-3
cdr3_nt: TGTGCCAGCAGCCCCGACCGCCGCCTGGGGACAGATACGCAGTATTTT
cdr3_aa: CASSPDRRLGTDTQYF

v_call: TRBV7-6
clone_size: .
d_call: .
j_call: TRBJ1-6
cdr3_nt: TGTGCCAGCAGCCTAAACGAGTCACCCCTCCACTTT
cdr3_aa: CASSLNESPLHF

v_call: TRBV6-2/TRBV6-3
clone_size: .
d_call: TRBD2
j_call: TRBJ2-3
cdr3_nt: TGTGCCAGCAGTTCGGGACTAGCGTACCTCACAGATACGCAGTATTTT
cdr3_aa: CASSSGLAYLTDTQYF

v_call: TRBV9
clone_size: few
d_call: .
j_call: TRBJ2-7
cdr3_nt: TGTGCCAGCAGCGTAGGGCCGTTTTCCTACGAGCAGTACTTC
cdr3_aa: CASSVGPFSYEQYF

v_call: TRBV7-9
clone_size: .
d_call: TRBD2
j_call: TRBJ2-1
cdr3_nt: TGTGCCAGCAGCTCTAGCGGGGGCAATGAGCAGTTCTTC
cdr3_aa: CASSSSGGNEQFF

v_call: TRBV9
clone_size: .
d_call: .
j_call: TRBJ2-7
cdr3_nt: TGTGCCAGCAGCGTTACAGTGAGCTCCTACGAGCAGTACTTC
cdr3_aa: CASSVTVSSYEQYF

v_call: TRBV28
clone_size: .
d_call: TRBD1
j_call: TRBJ1-5
cdr3_nt: TGTGCCAGCAGTTTAATCACATCGACAGGGAGAGGGCTCAATCAGCCCCAGCATTTT
cdr3_aa: CASSLITSTGRGLNQPQHF

v_call: TRBV29-1
clone_size: .
d_call: TRBD2
j_call: TRBJ2-2
cdr3_nt: TGCAGCGTTTGGGTGGGAGGGCCGAACACCGGGGAGCTGTTTTTT
cdr3_aa: CSVWVGGPNTGELFF

v_call: TRBV29-1
clone_size: once
d_call: TRBD1
j_call: TRBJ1-3
cdr3_nt: TGCAGCGTCTTGACAGGGAGTGGAACCATATATTTT
cdr3_aa: CSVLTGSGTIYF